This T cell receptor (beta chain) was sequenced for a study of blood T cell repertoires in COVID-19. Across the study: Sample material is recorded as cDNA or gDNA derived from T cells, B-cell-depleted T cells, or PBMCs.

Trimming removed 3 bases from V and 4 bases from J, with 17 bases in between. From germline, CDR1 is SGDLS and CDR2 YYNGEE. This CDR3 contains 16 residues. The repertoire was sequenced with immunoSEQ multiplex PCR; TCRdb's copy has only in-frame clones and lacks some. This sample yields under 250,000 clones, of which 70% to 90% are seen a single time; roughly 11% belongs to the top ten. This TCR came from a middle-aged man with COVID-19, enrolled during active disease. Sequenced: peripheral blood. The gene calls are TRBV9 and TRBJ2-1; possibly TRBD2 for D (5 bases). In DNA form, the CDR3 reads TGTGCCAGCAGCGGGCCGGAGGTCTCTTCTTACAATGAGCAGTTCTTC. This encodes CASSGPEVSSYNEQFF.